These 5 T cell receptor beta chains came from one sample sequenced in a study of T-cell memory formation after mild COVID-19. In TCRdb, the 5' RACE reads were re-called with MiXCR into one record per CDR3 protein. The data hold 180,000 or so distinct CDR3 sequences, with roughly 11% observed a single time. Sequencing was performed on PBMCs or a T cell subset sorted from them (not recorded which). The receptors shown here come from a man younger than 35 who had mild COVID-19 (a few samples of this study predate the infection). Cell type and time point are not known.

At least ten counts were recorded for this clonotype. The V and J genes are TRBV4-2 and TRBJ2-7; D remains unclear. CDR1 LGHNA and CDR2 YNFKEQ come from the germline V gene. The CDR3 is 17 amino acids. V was pared by 0 bases and J by 1 base, with 16 bases between. In nucleotides, the CDR3 is TGTGCCAGCAGCCAAGATGCACAGTACTTTAATTCCTACGAGCAGTACTTC. This sequence encodes CASSQDAQYFNSYEQYF.

This rearrangement joins TRBV7-3 to TRBJ1-1, with 8 positions matching TRBD1. CDR1 is SGHTA, CDR2 FQGTGA, per germline. V trimming: 4 bases; J trimming: 0 bases; junction bases outside the gene matches: 4. This CDR3 contains 15 residues. The CDR3 reads CASSSGQALNTEAFF. DNA for the CDR3: TGTGCCAGCAGCTCGGGACAGGCGCTGAACACTGAAGCTTTCTTT.

This clonotype was counted between two and nine times. J is TRBJ2-5 and V is TRBV19, with D perhaps TRBD1 (5 bases). The CDR3 is 14 amino acids. Deletions cut 3 bases from V and 4 bases from J, with 12 bases between. Germline CDR1 is LNHDA and CDR2 is SQIVND (reference sequence). For the CDR3, the DNA is TGTGCCAGTAGTATGGGGTCTACAGGAGAGACCCAGTACTTC. Its protein product is CASSMGSTGETQYF.

This clonotype was counted many times. V and J are TRBV5-1 and TRBJ1-3; D gene unclear. The CDR3 runs 15 residues. CDR1 is SGHRS and CDR2 is YFSETQ in the germline V gene. Trimming took off 0 bases at V and 4 bases at J, with 11 bases between the two ends. The CDR3 protein is CASSLEGSRGNTIYF. The CDR3, as DNA: TGCGCCAGCAGCTTGGAAGGGTCGCGAGGAAACACCATATATTTT.

The V and J genes are TRBV9 and TRBJ2-5; possibly TRBD2 for D (7 bases). Trimming left V 2 bases short and J 2 bases short, with 10 bases between. The germline V gene encodes CDR1 SGDLS and CDR2 YYNGEE. The CDR3 has 14 amino acids. CDR3: CASSVGGTQETQYF. The CDR3, as DNA: TGTGCCAGCAGCGTGGGGGGGACACAAGAGACCCAGTACTTC.